This TCR beta chain was sequenced during a study of blood T cell repertoires in COVID-19. Study information: Whether acute or convalescent, the COVID-19 samples came from the United States, Italy and Spain. PBMCs, B-cell-depleted T cells, or T cells were the source of the cDNA or gDNA that made up the material.

Source study methods: Counts of nucleated cells, estimated from reference gene primer amplification, were obtained. The method was immunoSEQ multiplex PCR; TCRdb's version includes in-frame clones alone and lacks a portion of them. For V, J and clone size, that table is used; D and trimming come from the DNA. Of some 280,000 clones in the sample, 86% were seen once. Trimming removed 2 bases at V and 1 base at J, with 11 bases between. CDR3 size: 15 residues. The V gene's germline CDR1 is SGDLS and CDR2 YYNGEE. Specimen: peripheral blood. The V gene is TRBV9, the J gene TRBJ2-3; maybe TRBD2 (5 bases). The source of this sequence is a woman in her 30s with active or convalescent COVID-19. CDR3 DNA: TGTGCCAGCAGCGTCTCCAACGGGGGCACAGATACGCAGTATTTT. It translates to CASSVSNGGTDTQYF.